What follows are 12 T cell receptor beta chains derived from one specimen sequenced in a study of metastatic and nonmetastatic thyroid tumors. All patients were untreated before thyroid surgery. With MiXCR, TCRdb reprocessed the PCR reads. The data hold 5,400 or so clones, with 30% to 40% observed a single time. Sequencing was carried out using adjacent normal tissue. These receptors came from a female donor with papillary thyroid cancer or a benign thyroid nodule (not recorded which). Some clones in this sample may be carry-over from other donors' samples.

The chain has TRBV28 and TRBJ1-2, with D hard to call. Trimming took off 5 bases at V and 4 bases at J, with 11 bases between the two ends. The CDR3 covers 13 residues. The germline V gene has CDR1 MDHEN and CDR2 SYDVKM. The CDR3 is CASSAANAYGYTF. In DNA form, the CDR3 reads TGTGCCAGCAGTGCGGCGAATGCCTATGGCTACACCTTC.

The chain combines TRBV19 with TRBJ2-7, with 13 bases that match TRBD2. This CDR3 is 19 amino acids long. V dropped 2 bases and J dropped 2; count of bases not matched to a gene: 12. CDR1 is LNHDA and CDR2 is SQIVND in the germline V gene (reference sequence). The CDR3 nucleotides read TGTGCCAGTAGTATAAGGCCCGGGACTAGCGGGACCCATGCCTACGAGCAGTACTTC. It codes for CASSIRPGTSGTHAYEQYF.

This clone was picked up a small number of times. This chain links TRBV6-4 with TRBJ2-3; D is unclear. The CDR3 totals 12 residues. Trimming stripped 5 bases from V and 5 bases from J, with 8 bases between. The V gene's germline CDR1 is MRHNA and CDR2 SNTAGT. The CDR3 region is CASSYSGDTQYF. The CDR3 region has the DNA TGTGCCAGCAGTTACAGTGGAGATACGCAGTATTTT.

This chain joins TRBV7-9 and TRBJ1-2, with TRBD1 matching 9 bases. Germline V CDR1 and CDR2: SEHNR, FQNEAQ (reference sequence). The V gene end was trimmed by 2 bases and the J gene end by 13 bases; junction bases not matched to a gene: 11. The CDR3 extends over 14 amino acids. The CDR3 sequence is CASSLKTGQGSLTF. The CDR3 DNA reads TGTGCCAGCAGCTTAAAGACCGGACAGGGGAGCCTCACCTTC.

A word on this clone: A read error may account for a junction end that differs from germline. This chain uses TRBV28 with TRBJ2-2, with TRBD2 as a possible D gene (6 bases). The CDR3 covers 16 residues. CDR1 is MDHEN and CDR2 is SYDVKM in the germline V gene. The CDR3 region has the DNA TGTGCCAGCAGCCGGGAAGACGGGCCTGGCACCGGGGAGGTGTTTTTT. Encoded protein: CASSREDGPGTGEVFF.

This clone has only one observation. The chain is built from TRBV11-1 and TRBJ2-1; 10 nucleotides agree with TRBD2. Losses at the gene ends were 4 bases for V and 3 bases for J; bases not matched to a gene: 3. The CDR3 sequence is 15 residues long. Germline assignment: CDR1 SGHAT and CDR2 FQDESV (reference sequence). The CDR3 DNA reads as TGTGCCAGCAGCTCCGGGACTAGCGTCTACAATGAGCAGTTCTTC. It specifies CASSSGTSVYNEQFF. Full variable domain (outside the CDR3, taken from reference TRBV11-1 and TRBJ2-1): EAEVAQSPRYKITEKSQAVAFWCDPISGHATLYWYRQILGQGPELLVQFQDESVVDDSQLPKDRFSAERLKGVDSTLKIQPAELGDSAMYLCASSSGTSVYNEQFFGPGTRLTVL.

This clone has ten or more counts. This chain uses TRBV6-2 or TRBV6-3 with TRBJ2-1, with D tentatively TRBD2 (6 bases). The CDR3 length is 17 residues. V was trimmed by 2 bases and J by 4 bases, leaving 18 bases between them. Germline loops: CDR1 MNHEY, CDR2 SVGEGT. CDR3 bases: TGTGCCAGCAGTTACGGTATGTGGGGACTTGCTTACAATGAGCAGTTCTTC. It codes for CASSYGMWGLAYNEQFF.

The genes are TRBV30 and TRBJ1-3, with a tentative D call TRBD1 (5 bases). Germline V lookup: CDR1 GTSNPN, CDR2 SVGIG (reference sequence). Trimming pared 6 bases from V and 1 base from J, leaving 22 bases between. This CDR3 is built from 17 residues. The CDR3 coding sequence is TGTGCCTGCGTATTCGGCCAGGGATTAAAATCTGGAAACACCATATATTTT. This translates into CACVFGQGLKSGNTIYF.

The chain combines TRBV20-1 with TRBJ2-1; D possibly matches TRBD1 or TRBD2 (5 bases each). The V end lost 1 base, the J end lost 6 bases, and 25 bases lay between the germline ends. The germline gives CDR1 DFQATT, CDR2 SNEGSKA (reference sequence). This CDR3 has 18 amino acids. As DNA, the CDR3 is TGCAGTGCTAGAGGAGGGGTTTCTGGGACCCGGGGCGTCAATGAGCAGTTCTTC. Encoded protein: CSARGGVSGTRGVNEQFF.

This clone was counted once. The V gene is TRBV11-2, the J gene TRBJ2-2; D perhaps matches TRBD1 (6 bases). Germline values: CDR1 SGHAT, CDR2 FQNNGV. This CDR3 has 14 residues. V was pared by 7 bases and J by 5 bases, with 14 bases between. CDR3 bases: TGTGCCAGCATTCCCGGACAGATGACCGGGGAGCTGTTTTTT. This sequence encodes CASIPGQMTGELFF.

The chain recombines TRBV7-2 with TRBJ2-2; 9 nucleotides match TRBD1. Germline V gene data show CDR1 as SGHTA and CDR2 as FQGNSA. The CDR3 runs 15 residues. The ends lost 1 base at V and 6 bases at J; junction bases unmatched: 3. In DNA form, the CDR3 reads TGTGCCAGCAGCTTAGACAGGGGGCGCCCCGGGGAGCTGTTTTTT. It encodes CASSLDRGRPGELFF.

This clone was detected a few times. This chain links TRBV7-2 with TRBJ2-7, with D hard to call. The V gene's germline CDR1 is SGHTA and CDR2 FQGNSA. V lost 2 bases to trimming and J lost 4 bases, with 9 bases between them. CDR3 length equals 13 residues. The CDR3 region is CASSLIRFYEQYF. DNA for the CDR3: TGTGCCAGCAGCTTAATACGGTTTTACGAGCAGTACTTC.